The 22 T cell receptor beta chains reported below all come from one sample, sequenced in a study of blood T cell repertoires in COVID-19. Sequencing used immunoSEQ multiplex PCR; TCRdb keeps in-frame clones, though not all of them. Of roughly 290,000 clones listed, about 86% are singletons. The sample was peripheral blood. These receptors all stem from a woman aged 25 to 45 who had recovered from COVID-19.

This chain uses TRBV3-1 (or the pseudogene TRBV3-2) with TRBJ2-4, with 7 bases identical to TRBD2. This CDR3 is 15 amino acids long. The germline V gene encodes CDR1 LGHDT and CDR2 YNNKEL (reference sequence). J gave up 3 bases and V 4 bases, and 6 bases lay outside the gene matches. The CDR3 loop is CASSPGRGGKNIQYF. Written as DNA, the CDR3 is TGTGCCAGCAGCCCGGGGAGGGGCGGCAAAAACATTCAGTACTTC.

The chain links TRBV15 to TRBJ2-7; D gene ambiguous. Germline values: CDR1 LNHNV, CDR2 YYDKDF (reference sequence). With 3 bases removed from V and 3 bases from J, the gap between germline ends came to 6 bases. This CDR3 spans 12 amino acids. CDR3 nucleotide sequence: TGTGCCACCAGCAGCCCGGGCTACGAGCAGTACTTC. Translation gives CATSSPGYEQYF.

The chain couples TRBV2 to TRBJ2-5; TRBD2 matches 8 bases. This CDR3 contains 14 residues. Trimming took 9 bases from V and 5 from J; bases not matched to a gene: 11. Per the germline V gene, CDR1 is SNHLY and CDR2 is FYNNEI. The CDR3 reads CASPGLVQCETQYF. The CDR3 nucleotides are TGTGCCAGTCCGGGACTAGTCCAATGTGAGACCCAGTACTTC. Together with reference TRBV2 and TRBJ2-5, the CDR3 gives the full variable domain: EPEVTQTPSHQVTQMGQEVILRCVPISNHLYFYWYRQILGQKVEFLVSFYNNEISEKSEIFDDQFSVERPDGSNFTLKIRSTKLEDSAMYFCASPGLVQCETQYFGPGTRLLVL.

This chain connects TRBV10-3 to TRBJ1-1, with D possibly matching TRBD1 (6 bases). CDR3 length equals 13 residues. The germline V and J ends were trimmed by 8 bases and 1 base, with 11 bases remaining between them. Looked up from germline, CDR1 is ENHRY and CDR2 is SYGVKD. This CDR3 reads CAIEQGWNTEAFF. The DNA for the CDR3 is TGTGCCATCGAACAGGGCTGGAACACTGAAGCTTTCTTT.

V is TRBV7-9 and J is TRBJ1-2; D is possibly TRBD1 (6 bases). The CDR3 totals 13 residues. Germline CDR1 is SEHNR and CDR2 is FQNEAQ (reference sequence). V was shortened by 3 bases and J by 6 bases, with 11 bases between the two germline ends. CDR3 protein: CASSFTGLNGYTF. CDR3 nucleotide sequence: TGTGCCAGCAGCTTTACAGGGCTCAATGGCTACACCTTC.

This sequence joins TRBV6-5 and TRBJ1-5; D uncertain. CDR3 size: 11 residues. The germline CDR1 and CDR2 sequences are MNHEY and SVGAGI. V lost 6 bases to trimming and J lost 4 bases, with 4 bases between them. The CDR3 is CASSENQPQHF. The CDR3 bases are TGTGCCAGCAGCGAGAATCAGCCCCAGCATTTT.

The chain has TRBV19 and TRBJ2-3, with no clear D. In germline, CDR1 is LNHDA, CDR2 SQIVND (reference sequence). V lost 4 bases to trimming and J lost 4 bases, with 3 bases between them. This CDR3 region has 11 residues. CDR3 amino acids: CASSTADTQYF. CDR3 nucleotide sequence: TGTGCCAGTAGTACCGCAGATACGCAGTATTTT.

V and J are TRBV6-2 or TRBV6-3 and TRBJ2-7; TRBD2 aligns across 8 bases. CDR3 length: 15 residues. The ends lost 0 bases at V and 4 bases at J; junction bases unmatched: 5. The germline CDR1 and CDR2 sequences are MNHEY and SVGEGT. CDR3 protein: CASSYSTREGYEQYF. The CDR3 coding sequence is TGTGCCAGCAGTTACTCGACACGGGAGGGATACGAGCAGTACTTC.

The J gene is TRBJ1-2, the V gene TRBV14; possible D gene TRBD1, 6 bases. The CDR3 is made up of 13 amino acids. CDR1 is SGHDN, CDR2 FVKESK, per germline. V was trimmed by 0 bases and J by 10 bases, leaving 12 bases between them. DNA of the CDR3: TGTGCCAGCAGCCAAGACCTTCGACAGGACTACACCTTC. Amino acids: CASSQDLRQDYTF.

V and J are TRBV11-3 and TRBJ1-6, with no clear D. V gave up 2 bases and J gave up 8 bases, with 7 bases separating them. The CDR3 runs to 13 residues. CDR1 is SGHNT, CDR2 YENEEA, per germline. The CDR3 DNA follows: TGTGCCAGCAGCTTATACGGGGATTCACCCCTCCACTTT. It codes for CASSLYGDSPLHF.

The rearrangement links TRBV7-2 to TRBJ2-1, with TRBD1 matching 10 bases. There are 14 residues in the CDR3. Trimming removed 9 bases from V and 9 bases from J; junction bases left unmatched: 11. Germline V gene data show CDR1 as SGHTA and CDR2 as FQGNSA. The CDR3 spells CASLRGQGLAEQFF. Here the CDR3 DNA reads TGTGCCAGTCTGCGGGGACAGGGGTTGGCTGAGCAGTTCTTC.

CDR3 loop: CASSSGLAGGTDTQYF. DNA of the CDR3: TGTGCCAGCAGCTCAGGACTAGCGGGGGGCACAGATACGCAGTATTTT. The chain carries TRBV7-9 and TRBJ2-3, with TRBD2 matching 13 bases. From germline, CDR1 is SEHNR and CDR2 FQNEAQ (reference sequence). The J segment lost 1 base and the V segment lost 4 bases, leaving 2 bases of the junction unmatched. The CDR3 spans 16 residues.

The DNA for the CDR3 is TGCAGTGCTAGTATATTCCCCCTAGGAATTAGAGGGGAGACCCAGTACTTC. Translating gives CSASIFPLGIRGETQYF. This chain uses TRBV20-1 with TRBJ2-5; D possibly corresponds to TRBD2 (5 bases). The CDR3 covers 17 residues. Per germline, CDR1 DFQATT and CDR2 SNEGSKA (reference sequence). Trimming took 3 bases from V and 5 from J, leaving 25 bases between them.

This rearrangement joins TRBV7-9 to TRBJ2-7, with D unresolved. The CDR3 runs to 12 residues. Per the germline V gene, CDR1 is SEHNR and CDR2 is FQNEAQ (reference sequence). V lost 4 bases to trimming and J lost 5 bases, with 9 bases between them. The CDR3 is CASSSIENEQYF. In nucleotides, the CDR3 is TGTGCCAGCAGCTCGATCGAGAACGAGCAGTACTTC.

The CDR3 is CASSIRGVEGYEQYF. The DNA of the CDR3 is TGTGCCAGTAGTATAAGAGGAGTAGAAGGCTACGAGCAGTACTTC. The chain employs TRBV19 and TRBJ2-7, with unresolved D. CDR3 length: 15 residues. CDR1 LNHDA and CDR2 SQIVND come from the germline V gene (reference sequence). V lost 2 bases to trimming and J lost 3 bases, with 14 bases between them.

The chain combines TRBV27 with TRBJ2-7, with TRBD1 as a possible D gene (5 bases). Germline V CDR1 and CDR2: MNHEY, SMNVEV (reference sequence). The CDR3 is 14 amino acids. Trimming left V 5 bases short and J 5 bases short, with 16 bases between. The CDR3 here is CASSLQGGIDEQYF. Here the CDR3 DNA reads TGTGCCAGCAGTCTCCAGGGTGGTATCGACGAGCAGTACTTC.

The rearrangement joins TRBV7-9 to TRBJ1-1; 9 bases map to TRBD1. Trimming cost V 6 bases and J 6 bases; bases outside gene matches: 11. The length of the CDR3 is 15 residues. Germline-derived CDR1 and CDR2 are SEHNR and FQNEAQ (reference sequence). The CDR3 region has the DNA TGTGCCAGCAGGGGGACAGGGACGGGCTTTGCTGAAGCTTTCTTT. It yields the protein CASRGTGTGFAEAFF.

V is TRBV7-2 and J is TRBJ2-2, with 12 bases aligning to TRBD2. After removal of 1 base from V and 4 bases from J, the junction contained 1 base not matched to a gene. Germline loops: CDR1 SGHTA, CDR2 FQGNSA. CDR3 length: 16 residues. As DNA, the CDR3 is TGTGCCAGCAGCTTAGGACTAGCGGGGGCCACCGGGGAGCTGTTTTTT. It is translated as CASSLGLAGATGELFF.

This chain uses TRBV29-1 with TRBJ2-3; 8 bases are shared with TRBD2. The length of the CDR3 is 16 residues. The germline V gene has CDR1 SQVTM and CDR2 ANQGSEA. J lost 2 bases, V lost 4 bases, and 11 bases had no gene match. The DNA of the CDR3 is TGCAGCGTTGTGCGGTCTCTAGCGGGCTTCACAGATACGCAGTATTTT. Translation gives CSVVRSLAGFTDTQYF.

This CDR3 is CASSLEVGGRYEQYF. CDR3 DNA sequence: TGTGCCAGCAGCTTAGAAGTCGGGGGTCGGTACGAGCAGTACTTC. The chain recombines TRBV11-2 with TRBJ2-7; possibly TRBD2 for D (6 bases). Germline V CDR1 and CDR2: SGHAT, FQNNGV. The V gene lost 0 bases and the J gene lost 4 bases, with 13 bases spanning the gap. The CDR3 sequence is 15 residues long.

J is TRBJ2-6 and V is TRBV6-1; 7 bases are a match to TRBD1. V dropped 3 bases and J dropped 8; count of bases not matched to a gene: 1. Germline CDR1 MNHNS, CDR2 SASEGT. The CDR3 length is 13 residues. The CDR3 protein is CASSEGQPNVLTF. The CDR3 region has the DNA TGTGCCAGCAGTGAGGGACAGCCCAACGTCCTGACTTTC.

As to this clone: The sample holds other DNA sequences that translate to the same CDR3. The CDR3 DNA sequence: TGCGCCAGCAGCTTGACAGGGCCCTACGAGCAGTACTTC. Translating it yields CASSLTGPYEQYF. V is TRBV5-1 and J is TRBJ2-7; tentatively, D is TRBD1 (6 bases). V shed 1 base and J shed 2 bases, with 7 bases lying between them. CDR1 and CDR2 from the germline V gene are SGHRS and YFSETQ. The CDR3 totals 13 residues.